This T cell receptor (beta chain) was identified during a study of memory CD4+ T cells and cytomegalovirus serostatus. CDR3 size: 15 residues. The V gene's germline CDR1 is MDHEN and CDR2 SYDVKM. With 5 bases clipped from V and 5 bases from J, the junction kept 6 bases outside the gene matches. As originally analysed: Out-of-frame sequences were removed, leaving around 2,000,000 distinct TCRbeta sequences. Sequencing was performed with immunoSEQ multiplex PCR; in TCRdb, only in-frame clones are kept and a portion is missing. For V, J and clone size, that table is used; D and trimming come from the DNA. The sample yields 60,000 to 75,000 clones, around 81% seen once. Single viable CD3+CD4+CD8-CD45RO+ cells were sorted as the memory CD4+ T cells.

This chain connects TRBV28 to TRBJ2-3, with TRBD2 matching over 11 bases. The clonotype was recovered from an adult in good health and CMV-seronegative. Some clones in this sample may be carry-over from other donors' samples. Source material: memory CD4+ T cells from blood. This chain's CDR3 is CASSPPLAGGDTQYF. Written as DNA, the CDR3 is TGTGCCAGCAGTCCGCCGCTAGCGGGAGGAGATACGCAGTATTTT. Filled out from reference TRBV28 and TRBJ2-3, the complete variable domain reads DVKVTQSSRYLVKRTGEKVFLECVQDMDHENMFWYRQDPGLGLRLIYFSYDVKMKEKGDIPEGYSVSREKKERFSLILESASTNQTSMYLCASSPPLAGGDTQYFGPGTRLTVL.